Following are 30 T cell receptor beta chains from one sample sequenced in a study of Ad26.COV2.S vaccination and SARS-CoV-2 variants. Treatment of the sample: some 19 received Ad26.COV2.S at low or high dose, single or two shots; a few received placebo; per-sample allocation not given. Samples analyzed were those drawn on day 63 after the first vaccine or placebo injection. The data were produced by immunoSEQ multiplex PCR, yet TCRdb's version contains in-frame clones alone and is incomplete. The table lists about 350,000 clones, 88% of them singletons. This specimen consisted of peripheral blood, obtained in a trial of Ad26.COV2.S vaccine versus placebo. These receptors originate from a person between 18 and 65 years old who received the Ad26.COV2.S COVID-19 vaccine or a placebo.

The rearrangement links TRBV6-2 or TRBV6-3 to TRBJ2-1; 8 positions match TRBD1. V was clipped by 4 bases and J by 3 bases; unmatched bases: 11. The germline gives CDR1 MNHEY, CDR2 SVGEGT. This CDR3 region has 17 residues. The CDR3 nucleotides read TGTGCCAGCAGTTCCGACAGGGGTTCCCACCACTACAATGAGCAGTTCTTC. This sequence encodes CASSSDRGSHHYNEQFF.

This chain joins TRBV6-1 and TRBJ2-5; D not certain. From germline, CDR1 is MNHNS and CDR2 SASEGT. V lost 5 bases and J 0 bases, leaving 10 bases between the germline ends. This CDR3 comprises 14 residues. The CDR3 here is CASSSQANQETQYF. The CDR3 region has the DNA TGTGCCAGCAGTTCGCAGGCTAACCAAGAGACCCAGTACTTC.

A few counts support this clone. The CDR3 DNA reads as TGTGCCAGTAGTATAGGACAGGGGACCGGTCAGCCCCAGCATTTT. This gives the protein CASSIGQGTGQPQHF. V usage is TRBV19 and J usage is TRBJ1-5; 8 positions match TRBD1. The CDR3 has 15 residues. V was clipped by 1 base and J by 6 bases; unmatched bases: 5. The germline V gene encodes CDR1 LNHDA and CDR2 SQIVND (reference sequence).

The gene calls are TRBV18 and TRBJ1-5, with D tentatively TRBD1 (6 bases). Trimming stripped 4 bases from V and 1 base from J, with 11 bases between. There are 15 residues in the CDR3. Germline CDR1 KGHSH, CDR2 LQKENI. This CDR3 reads CASSLLGGSNQPQHF. DNA of the CDR3: TGTGCCAGCTCACTACTAGGGGGGAGCAATCAGCCCCAGCATTTT.

This clone was counted only a few times. The chain is built from TRBV6-2 or TRBV6-3 and TRBJ2-1; D is possibly TRBD2 (6 bases). V was shortened by 2 bases and J by 11 bases, with 22 bases between the two germline ends. The V gene's germline CDR1 is MNHEY and CDR2 SVGEGT. CDR3 length equals 16 residues. The CDR3 protein is CASSYSRGGNTMQQFF. The CDR3 nucleotides are TGTGCCAGCAGTTACAGCCGGGGAGGTAATACAATGCAGCAGTTCTTC.

The V gene is TRBV27, the J gene TRBJ2-7; 8 bases align to TRBD2. CDR1 and CDR2 (germline): MNHEY, SMNVEV (reference sequence). The CDR3 sequence is 15 residues long. Losses at the gene ends were 5 bases for V and 0 bases for J; bases not matched to a gene: 6. CDR3 in amino acids: CASSLERGSSYEQYF. The CDR3 DNA sequence: TGTGCCAGCAGTCTTGAGCGGGGGAGCTCCTACGAGCAGTACTTC.

J is TRBJ1-2 and V is TRBV12-5; tentatively, D is TRBD1 (6 bases). The V end was cut by 0 bases, the J end by 2 bases, with 7 bases between. Germline V gene lookup returns CDR1 LGHNT and CDR2 FRNRAP. The CDR3 runs 14 residues. The CDR3 DNA sequence: TGTGCTAGTGGTTTGGTGGACAGAAACTATGGCTACACCTTC. Residues: CASGLVDRNYGYTF.

The rearrangement uses TRBV4-2 and TRBJ1-3; TRBD1 might be the D (5 bases). Germline V gives CDR1 LGHNA, CDR2 YNFKEQ. V was pared by 0 bases and J by 4 bases, with 10 bases between. The CDR3 runs to 15 residues. CDR3 sequence: CASSQEGTLGNTIYF. CDR3 sequence (DNA): TGTGCCAGCAGCCAAGAGGGGACTCTAGGAAACACCATATATTTT.

The V call is TRBV29-1, the J call TRBJ2-2; possibly TRBD1 for D (6 bases). The CDR3 loop spans 13 amino acids. V dropped 4 bases and J dropped 5 bases, with 11 bases sitting between them. Per germline, CDR1 SQVTM and CDR2 ANQGSEA. The CDR3 region is CSVVDSWTGELFF. The CDR3 bases are TGCAGCGTTGTGGACAGTTGGACCGGGGAGCTGTTTTTT.

This clone was seen more than once but under ten times. The chain carries TRBV28 and TRBJ1-1; D unresolved. The CDR3 sequence is 12 residues long. With 2 bases removed from V and 6 bases from J, the gap between germline ends came to 7 bases. The germline V gene has CDR1 MDHEN and CDR2 SYDVKM. CDR3 in amino acids: CASSLISAEAFF. CDR3 sequence (DNA): TGTGCCAGCAGTTTAATCAGTGCTGAAGCTTTCTTT.

The chain joins TRBV19 to TRBJ1-2; 10 bases map to TRBD1. Looked up from germline, CDR1 is LNHDA and CDR2 is SQIVND (reference sequence). The ends lost 9 bases at V and 8 bases at J; junction bases unmatched: 12. This CDR3 has 14 amino acids. The CDR3 DNA is TGTGCCAGCTGGGACAGGGGAAGTTCGTGGGGCTACACCTTC. Translation: CASWDRGSSWGYTF.

The genes are TRBV27 and TRBJ1-1; D may be TRBD1 (5 bases). Germline V gene lookup returns CDR1 MNHEY and CDR2 SMNVEV (reference sequence). There are 16 residues in the CDR3. Between the trimmed V and J ends, which lost 1 base and 8 bases, there was a span of 20 bases. Here the CDR3 reads CASSLYRPGGRREAFF. In DNA, the CDR3 is TGTGCCAGCAGTTTATATCGCCCGGGGGGTCGGCGCGAAGCTTTCTTT.

The chain links TRBV7-3 to TRBJ2-2; 7 nucleotides line up with TRBD1. Germline CDR1 and CDR2: SGHTA and FQGTGA. J gave up 4 bases and V 4 bases, and 6 bases lay outside the gene matches. The CDR3 extends over 15 amino acids. This CDR3 is CASSSRQGSTGELFF. CDR3 DNA: TGTGCCAGCAGCTCACGACAGGGATCCACCGGGGAGCTGTTTTTT.

The gene calls are TRBV28 and TRBJ2-3, with 8 bases fitting TRBD1. The CDR3 has 16 residues. V lost 5 bases to trimming and J lost 4 bases; unmatched junction nucleotides: 11. CDR1 is MDHEN and CDR2 is SYDVKM in the germline V gene. The CDR3 loop is CASSPSGGLWADTQYF. DNA of the CDR3: TGTGCCAGCAGTCCCTCAGGGGGCCTATGGGCAGATACGCAGTATTTT.

V and J are TRBV15 and TRBJ2-2; D ambiguous. Germline values: CDR1 LNHNV, CDR2 YYDKDF (reference sequence). This CDR3 comprises 16 residues. Trimming removed 5 bases at V and 1 base at J, with 14 bases between. This chain's CDR3 is CATSAALQRNTGELFF. CDR3 DNA: TGTGCCACCAGCGCGGCACTACAACGGAACACCGGGGAGCTGTTTTTT.

Comment on this clone: Distinct nucleotide sequences in the sample also encode this CDR3. The chain couples TRBV6-5 to TRBJ1-6, with a possible D match to TRBD1 (6 bases). The CDR3 covers 15 residues. Germline V CDR1 and CDR2: MNHEY, SVGAGI. V was pared by 0 bases and J by 4 bases, with 7 bases between. CDR3 sequence: CASSYSTGYNSPLHF. The CDR3, as DNA: TGTGCCAGCAGTTACTCGACAGGATATAATTCACCCCTCCACTTT.

The CDR3 here is CASSYSTGGRNNQPQHF. For the CDR3, the DNA is TGTGCCAGCAGTTACTCGACAGGGGGCCGTAACAATCAGCCCCAGCATTTT. The rearrangement links TRBV6-2 or TRBV6-3 to TRBJ1-5; 10 nucleotides line up with TRBD1. CDR1 is MNHEY, CDR2 SVGEGT, per germline. This CDR3 is 17 amino acids long. J was trimmed by 3 bases and V by 0 bases; bases with no gene match: 5.

This clone was seen only once. CDR3 in DNA: TGTGCCACCAGCACCAGGGGGAACACCGGGGAGCTGTTTTTT. As protein: CATSTRGNTGELFF. The chain combines TRBV15 with TRBJ2-2; D perhaps matches TRBD1 (6 bases). In germline, CDR1 is LNHNV, CDR2 YYDKDF (reference sequence). Between the trimmed V and J ends, which lost 4 bases and 1 base, there was a span of 7 bases. The CDR3 has 14 residues.

The gene calls are TRBV19 and TRBJ1-1; weak D call: TRBD1 (6 bases). Germline V lookup: CDR1 LNHDA, CDR2 SQIVND (reference sequence). V was clipped by 7 bases and J by 1 base, with 10 bases between them. The CDR3 runs to 13 residues. CDR3 in DNA: TGTGCCAGTAAAGGACAGTCGAACACTGAAGCTTTCTTT. It yields the protein CASKGQSNTEAFF.

This chain joins TRBV12-3 or TRBV12-4 and TRBJ1-2, with 7 bases fitting TRBD1. Trimming at V came to 3 bases and at J to 10 bases, leaving 2 bases not matched to a gene. The CDR3 has 11 amino acids. The CDR3 coding sequence is TGTGCCAGCAGTTTGAGGGGGCCCTACACCTTC. This sequence encodes CASSLRGPYTF.

J is TRBJ2-2 and V is TRBV11-2; D unresolved. The V gene's germline CDR1 is SGHAT and CDR2 FQNNGV. The V and J ends lost 2 bases and 4 bases respectively, with 11 bases between them. The CDR3 is made up of 15 amino acids. The CDR3 loop is CASSLSRHLTGELFF. The CDR3 region has the DNA TGTGCCAGCAGCTTATCGAGACACCTCACCGGGGAGCTGTTTTTT.

V and J are TRBV6-5 and TRBJ2-3; tentatively, D is TRBD1 (6 bases). Germline V CDR1 and CDR2: MNHEY, SVGAGI. The germline V and J ends were trimmed by 6 bases and 1 base, with 14 bases remaining between them. This CDR3 comprises 15 residues. CDR3 protein: CASSVDRWGTDTQYF. The CDR3 coding sequence is TGTGCCAGCAGCGTAGACAGGTGGGGCACAGATACGCAGTATTTT.

The V call is TRBV6-5, the J call TRBJ2-5, with D perhaps assigned TRBD1 or TRBD2 (6 bases each). Germline CDR1 and CDR2: MNHEY and SVGAGI. The CDR3 runs to 15 residues. V shed 1 base and J shed 5 bases, with 14 bases lying between them. The CDR3 is CASSYLGGDLETQYF. For the CDR3, the DNA is TGTGCCAGCAGTTACTTGGGGGGCGATTTGGAGACCCAGTACTTC.

The genes are TRBV7-9 and TRBJ2-1; 7 nucleotides match TRBD2. Germline V gives CDR1 SEHNR, CDR2 FQNEAQ (reference sequence). The ends lost 5 bases at V and 4 bases at J; junction bases unmatched: 14. This CDR3 contains 17 residues. The DNA of the CDR3 is TGTGCCAGCAGCCCCGGACCTCCGGCGGGAGTTTACAATGAGCAGTTCTTC. Protein: CASSPGPPAGVYNEQFF. The variable domain in full, completed from reference TRBV7-9 and TRBJ2-1, reads DTGVSQNPRHKITKRGQNVTFRCDPISEHNRLYWYRQTLGQGPEFLTYFQNEAQLEKSRLLSDRFSAERPKGSFSTLEIQRTEQGDSAMYLCASSPGPPAGVYNEQFFGPGTRLTVL.

The rearrangement links TRBV19 to TRBJ2-2, with unresolved D. V was pared by 4 bases and J by 6 bases, with 6 bases between. CDR1 and CDR2 from the germline V gene are LNHDA and SQIVND (reference sequence). The CDR3 extends over 12 amino acids. The CDR3, as DNA: TGTGCCAGTAGTACCCCCCCCGGGGAGCTGTTTTTT. Translation gives CASSTPPGELFF.

This chain uses TRBV7-3 with TRBJ2-3, with 9 bases identical to TRBD1. Germline trimming cut 5 bases from V and 9 bases from J; bases unmatched to any gene: 3. The CDR3 runs to 12 residues. In germline, CDR1 is SGHTA, CDR2 FQGTGA. The CDR3 region has the DNA TGTGCCAGCAGCCGGGACAGGGAGACGCAGTATTTT. This gives the protein CASSRDRETQYF.

This clone was seen only a few times. The rearrangement links TRBV7-3 to TRBJ1-3; no clear D. Trimming stripped 1 base from V and 0 bases from J, with 10 bases between. Germline CDR1 is SGHTA and CDR2 is FQGTGA. This CDR3 is built from 16 residues. CDR3 amino acids: CASSLMGARSGNTIYF. CDR3 sequence (DNA): TGTGCCAGCAGCTTAATGGGCGCCCGCTCTGGAAACACCATATATTTT. The whole variable domain, filled in from reference TRBV7-3 and TRBJ1-3, reads GAGVSQTPSNKVTEKGKYVELRCDPISGHTALYWYRQSLGQGPEFLIYFQGTGAADDSGLPNDRFFAVRPEGSVSTLKIQRTERGDSAVYLCASSLMGARSGNTIYFGEGSWLTVV.

The table lists this clone with a count of one. The genes are TRBV7-2 and TRBJ2-1, with a tentative D call TRBD2 (5 bases). The germline V gene encodes CDR1 SGHTA and CDR2 FQGNSA. V was clipped by 3 bases and J by 5 bases, with 11 bases between them. The length of the CDR3 is 14 residues. The CDR3 loop reads CASSLSGVDNEQFF. CDR3 DNA: TGTGCCAGCAGCTTGTCCGGGGTGGACAATGAGCAGTTCTTC. Together with reference TRBV7-2 and TRBJ2-1, the CDR3 gives the full variable domain: GAGVSQSPSNKVTEKGKDVELRCDPISGHTALYWYRQSLGQGLEFLIYFQGNSAPDKSGLPSDRFSAERTGGSVSTLTIQRTQQEDSAVYLCASSLSGVDNEQFFGPGTRLTVL.

CDR3 bases: TGTGCCAGCTCACCTACAGGGATGGGAAATCAGCCCCAGCATTTT. Translated, it gives CASSPTGMGNQPQHF. The rearrangement links TRBV18 to TRBJ1-5; possibly TRBD1 for D (6 bases). CDR3 size: 15 residues. In germline, CDR1 is KGHSH, CDR2 LQKENI. V was shortened by 3 bases and J by 4 bases, with 13 bases between the two germline ends. The variable domain in full, completed from reference TRBV18 and TRBJ1-5, reads NAGVMQNPRHLVRRRGQEARLRCSPMKGHSHVYWYRQLPEEGLKFMVYLQKENIIDESGMPKERFSAEFPKEGPSILRIQQVVRGDSAAYFCASSPTGMGNQPQHFGDGTRLSIL.

V and J are TRBV5-4 and TRBJ1-4; the D gene is possibly TRBD1 (5 bases). V dropped 1 base and J dropped 3 bases, with 10 bases sitting between them. CDR3 length equals 15 residues. Germline loops: CDR1 SGHNT, CDR2 YYREEE (reference sequence). The CDR3 spells CASSLSGGSNEKLFF. The CDR3 region has the DNA TGTGCCAGCAGCTTGAGCGGGGGTTCTAATGAAAAACTGTTTTTT.